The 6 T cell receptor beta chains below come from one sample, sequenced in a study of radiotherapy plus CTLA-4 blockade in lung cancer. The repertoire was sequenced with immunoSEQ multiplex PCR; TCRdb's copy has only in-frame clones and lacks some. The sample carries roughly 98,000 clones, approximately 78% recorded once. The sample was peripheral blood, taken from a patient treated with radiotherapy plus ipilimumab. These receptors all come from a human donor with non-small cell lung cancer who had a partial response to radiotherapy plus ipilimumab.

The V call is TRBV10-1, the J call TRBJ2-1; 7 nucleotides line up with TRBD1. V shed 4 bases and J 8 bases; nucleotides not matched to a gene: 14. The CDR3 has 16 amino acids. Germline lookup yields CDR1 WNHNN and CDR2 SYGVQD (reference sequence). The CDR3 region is CASSGRPGTVDDEQFF. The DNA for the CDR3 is TGCGCCAGCAGTGGACGTCCCGGGACAGTAGACGATGAGCAGTTCTTC.

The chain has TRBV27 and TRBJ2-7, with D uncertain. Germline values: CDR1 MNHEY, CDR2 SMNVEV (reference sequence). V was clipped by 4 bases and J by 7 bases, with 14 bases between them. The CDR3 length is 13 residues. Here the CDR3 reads CASSSHPLGEQYF. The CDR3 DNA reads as TGTGCCAGCAGTTCCCACCCACTCGGGGAGCAGTACTTC.

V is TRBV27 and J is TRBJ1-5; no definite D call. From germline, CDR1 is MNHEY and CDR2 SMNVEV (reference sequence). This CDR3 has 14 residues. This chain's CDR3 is CVRPHQEFNQPQHF. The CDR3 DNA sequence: TGTGTCAGACCTCATCAGGAATTCAATCAGCCCCAGCATTTT.

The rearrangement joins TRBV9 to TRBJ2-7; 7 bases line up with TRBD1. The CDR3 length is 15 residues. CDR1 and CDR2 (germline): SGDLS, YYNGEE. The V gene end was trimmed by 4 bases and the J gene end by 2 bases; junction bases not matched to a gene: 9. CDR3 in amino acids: CASSPYRDRPYEQYF. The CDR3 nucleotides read TGTGCCAGCAGCCCCTACCGGGACAGACCCTACGAGCAGTACTTC.

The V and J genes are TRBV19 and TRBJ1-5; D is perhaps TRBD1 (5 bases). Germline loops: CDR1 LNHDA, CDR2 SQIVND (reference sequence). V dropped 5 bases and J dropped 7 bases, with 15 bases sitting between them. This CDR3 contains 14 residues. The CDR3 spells CASSLRDNGQPQHF. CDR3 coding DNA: TGTGCCAGTAGTCTCAGGGATAATGGCCAGCCCCAGCATTTT. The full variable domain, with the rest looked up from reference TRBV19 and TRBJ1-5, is DGGITQSPKYLFRKEGQNVTLSCEQNLNHDAMYWYRQDPGQGLRLIYYSQIVNDFQKGDIAEGYSVSREKKESFPLTVTSAQKNPTAFYLCASSLRDNGQPQHFGDGTRLSIL.

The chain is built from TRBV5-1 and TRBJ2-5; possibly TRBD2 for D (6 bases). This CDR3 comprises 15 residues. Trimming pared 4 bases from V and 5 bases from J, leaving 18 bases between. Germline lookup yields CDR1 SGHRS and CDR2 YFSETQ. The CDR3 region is CASSPGTGSAETQYF. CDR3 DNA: TGCGCCAGCAGCCCAGGGACTGGATCAGCCGAGACCCAGTACTTC.